The text below deals with one T cell receptor beta chain. The data were produced by immunoSEQ multiplex PCR, yet TCRdb's version contains in-frame clones alone and is incomplete. The repertoire includes 100,000 or so clones, 80% to 90% of them detected once, and roughly 2.6% sits in the top ten. Germline assignment: CDR1 SGHRS and CDR2 YFSETQ. CDR3 length: 15 residues. V lost 4 bases to trimming and J lost 2 bases; unmatched junction nucleotides: 6. The data were taken from a study of blood T cell repertoires in COVID-19. The V and J genes are TRBV5-1 and TRBJ1-3; TRBD1 matches 7 bases. What was sequenced was PBMCs or T cells enriched from blood (not recorded which). This receptor was obtained from a woman aged 50 to 65 who had recovered from COVID-19. The CDR3 coding sequence is TGCGCCAGCAGCCCGACAGGGCTGGCTGGAAACACCATATATTTT. Its translation is CASSPTGLAGNTIYF.